The 7 T cell receptor beta chains given below trace back to one sample, sequenced in a study of T-cell reconstitution after alpha-beta-depleted transplantation in children. The library targeted TCRbeta and was prepared with unique molecular identifiers. A single record per CDR3 protein comes from TCRdb applying MiXCR to the PCR reads. The data contain about 870,000 distinct CDR3 sequences, less than 20% of them singletons. The sample was PBMCs, mostly from graft donor cells, taken 360 days after TCRalphabeta/CD19-depleted stem cell transplant. Receptors were obtained from a male patient younger than 18 who had a stem cell transplant for acute lymphoblastic leukemia, so the T cells may come from the graft donor.

This rearrangement joins TRBV5-1 to TRBJ2-7; D is uncertain. V lost 0 bases and J lost 5, with 9 bases in between. The CDR3 contains 13 residues. Germline CDR1 reads SGHRS; CDR2 reads YFSETQ. The CDR3 region is CASSLGVDDEQYF. The CDR3, as DNA: TGCGCCAGCAGCTTGGGGGTGGACGACGAGCAGTACTTC.

The table lists this clonotype with a few counts. The CDR3 loop is CSATRESGNTIYF. The CDR3 DNA follows: TGCAGTGCCACAAGGGAGTCTGGAAACACCATATATTTT. The chain is built from TRBV20-1 and TRBJ1-3; D is unclear. Per germline, CDR1 DFQATT and CDR2 SNEGSKA (reference sequence). V was cut by 6 bases and J by 1 base, with 10 bases left in between. CDR3 length equals 13 residues.

This clonotype was observed a handful of times. The V call is TRBV5-1, the J call TRBJ2-5, with TRBD2 identical over 9 bases. Germline CDR1 is SGHRS and CDR2 is YFSETQ. The CDR3 covers 16 residues. Trimming took 3 bases from V and 1 from J; bases not matched to a gene: 7. For the CDR3, the DNA is TGCGCCAGCAGCTGGACGACTAGCGGAGTCCAAGAGACCCAGTACTTC. It yields the protein CASSWTTSGVQETQYF.

The chain uses TRBV29-1 and TRBJ2-7; 7 bases are a match to TRBD2. Germline assignment: CDR1 SQVTM and CDR2 ANQGSEA. J was trimmed by 3 bases and V by 7 bases; bases with no gene match: 15. The CDR3 is 15 residues long. The CDR3 DNA reads as TGCAGCGCCCGCTTAGGAGGGAGGGCCGTCTACGAGCAGTACTTC. Residues: CSARLGGRAVYEQYF.

V usage is TRBV12-3 or TRBV12-4 and J usage is TRBJ1-1, with unresolved D. The V end was cut by 5 bases, the J end by 7 bases, with 14 bases between. The length of the CDR3 is 13 residues. The CDR3 nucleotides read TGTGCCAGCAGTCCAGGACGGCTGCTTGAAGCTTTCTTT. It translates to CASSPGRLLEAFF.

The V gene is TRBV11-1, the J gene TRBJ2-6, with TRBD1 matching over 8 bases. The CDR3 contains 18 residues. The germline gives CDR1 SGHAT, CDR2 FQDESV (reference sequence). Trimming cost V 6 bases and J 0 bases; bases outside gene matches: 10. As DNA, the CDR3 is TGTGCCAGCAGTCCGAAGACAGGGGCTCCCTCTGGGGCCAACGTCCTGACTTTC. Its protein product is CASSPKTGAPSGANVLTF.

The V call is TRBV10-2, the J call TRBJ2-5; TRBD2 matches at 11 bases. Trimming took 10 bases from V and 2 from J; bases not matched to a gene: 6. CDR1 is WSHSY, CDR2 SAAADI, per germline. There are 14 residues in the CDR3. The CDR3 here is CATRLAGLQETQYF. In DNA, the CDR3 is TGCGCCACTCGACTAGCGGGGTTGCAAGAGACCCAGTACTTC.